This TCR beta chain was recovered during a study of beta chain features in type 1 diabetes (dated by TCRdb to 2017 to 2018). As for the study more broadly: Mean age, gender distribution, total cell number and subset yield were not different between patients and healthy donors. A total of 85 million to 140 million sorted cells were examined across all samples, and a strong correlation was observed between cell number per subset and RNA yield. In the study, TCRB repertoires of sorted circulating CD4+ T cell subsets from recently diagnosed type 1 diabetes patients were compared with those of matched healthy donors. Whereas all 30 or so donors provided naive and central memory subsets, regulatory and stem cell-like memory subsets were isolated from just 8 patients and about eight healthy donors. Overall results and qualifications from the work: Because small numbers of individuals were included in the HLA sub-analyses, any influence of HLA type on TCRB rearrangement was left unresolved. Patients with type 1 diabetes made fewer insertions and deleted more nucleotides at VDJ recombination sites, implying thymic rearrangement abnormalities. Shorter templates might be favored by PCR, yet because patient and control samples were amplified and corrected together, any such skew would affect both groups equally. Type 1 diabetes patients showed a moderate but significant shortening of TCRB CDR3 length in all four CD4+ subsets. Naive, central memory and regulatory TCRB repertoires appeared to be more similar among patients than among healthy donors. Because cDNA rather than genomic DNA was sequenced, highly expressing activated cells could have been over-represented, although no difference in activation and CD3 levels was found between groups.

With respect to this clone: Its antigen specificity is not known. No quality values exist for individual bases; no much larger clone is one base distant.

The High Capacity cDNA Reverse Transcription Kit was used to reverse transcribe all of the isolated RNA, meaning that expressed TCRB transcripts were what got sequenced. Naive, central memory and regulatory T cell samples underwent deep immunoSEQ sequencing, averaging around 4 million total reads per sample. Sorted cells were lysed in RLT buffer and RNA was extracted with DNase-treated RNeasy Micro or Mini kits, depending on cell number. To prevent cross-contamination, each cell subset was processed individually, whereas patient and healthy donor samples were processed jointly. Using the immunoSEQ multiplex PCR, TCRB sequences were amplified from cDNA into 87-bp fragments spanning the CDR3 region. Sequencing of the amplicons was performed on the Illumina HiSeq platform. The paper's processing steps were these. Synthetic template baselines were used to correct PCR bias computationally, reads within Hamming distance 2 were collapsed, and singletons that could not be merged were discarded. Reads were aligned against IMGT to assign V, D and J genes, CDR3 length and insertions or deletions at six rearrangement sites. Clonotype counts were normalized to sorted cell number within each subset before computing true diversity and Gini coefficients with the tcR R package. Repertoire sharing was quantified using the overlap coefficient calculated on TCRB nucleotide sequences. Here the immuneACCESS table is served through TCRdb, limited to in-frame sequences with V and J called. Missing clones are a known gap in these copies; in checked studies unresolved V genes cover under half, and the rest lacks a known reason. D and trimming were read from the DNA, whereas the V and J calls and clone size are those reported in that table. The sample has about 140,000 clones on record, around 13% of them singletons. Of the sample, less than 1.5% is held by the ten largest clones.

A single peripheral blood draw of around 120 mL on average was collected from each donor into heparinised tubes. Using a panel that included CD45RO, CCR7, CD25, CD127, CD95 and CD27, naive, central memory, regulatory and stem cell-like memory CD4+ T cells were sorted on a BD FACSAria II. All sorted populations exceeded 95% purity. PBMCs were separated immediately by Lymphoprep density gradient centrifugation and were stained directly, without being cultured. So that batch effects would be minimized, each experiment stained and sorted samples in pairs, pairing one healthy donor with one patient. The clonotype was recovered from a young man with type 1 diabetes. Material for sequencing was central memory CD4+ T cells from blood.

The CDR3 has the sequence CASALPGEVTQYF. The nucleotide sequence reads as follows: TGTGCCAGCGCGTTGCCGGGGGAAGTGACCCAGTACTTC. The chain joins TRBV18 to TRBJ2-5, and possibly TRBD2, on 6 matching bases. The germline ends are 17 bases apart after V is trimmed by 8 bases and J by 7 bases. From the germline V gene, CDR1 is KGHSH and CDR2 is LQKENI. The CDR3 has 13 amino acids, counting the end cysteine and phenylalanine. CDR3 DNA is the only sequence kept; it has 39 bases, read in frame from the first base.